Listed below are T cell receptor beta chains from one sample, sequenced in a study of glioma-infiltrating T cells. Each CDR3 protein is one row after TCRdb ran MiXCR on the multiplex PCR reads. Counted here are roughly 20,000 distinct CDR3 sequences, 20% to 25% occurring once; the ten biggest clones make up roughly 13%. The sample taken for sequencing was glioma tissue, nonneoplastic brain tissue, or PBMCs (not recorded which). These receptors were obtained from a human donor with low-grade glioma or glioblastoma, undergoing nonglioma brain surgery, or in good health (not recorded which). Both conserved end residues are part of each CDR3. The order of the fields is J gene, clone size, D gene, V gene, CDR3 DNA, CDR3 protein. The D gene is left open where the match is weak. The size of a clone is reported for some rows only, either as once, few or many, or as a class for expanded clones.

TRBJ2-1	few	TRBD2	TRBV3-1	TGTGCCAGCAGCCCGGGACTAGCGGACAATGAGCAGTTCTTC	CASSPGLADNEQFF
TRBJ2-3	many	-	TRBV11-3	TGTGCCAGCAGCCCTATGACTAGCACAGATACGCAGTATTTT	CASSPMTSTDTQYF
TRBJ2-1	many	-	TRBV5-1	TGCGCCAGCAGCTTGAAAATAGGGATGTACAATGAGCAGTTCTTC	CASSLKIGMYNEQFF
TRBJ2-7	-	TRBD1	TRBV6-2/TRBV6-3	TGTGCCAGCCGACAGGGCTACGAGCAGTACTTC	CASRQGYEQYF
TRBJ1-1	medium-sized	-	TRBV6-2/TRBV6-3	TGTGCCAGCAGCACCGGGGGGAACGCTGAAGCTTTCTTT	CASSTGGNAEAFF
TRBJ2-1	-	TRBD2	TRBV11-2	TGTGCCAGCAGCCCCGGGTTAGCGGGGTATTACAATGAGCAGTTCTTC	CASSPGLAGYYNEQFF
TRBJ2-7	-	-	TRBV28	TGTGCCAGCGCTGCACTTCCGGCGGGGGCGCGTTACGAGCAGTACTTC	CASAALPAGARYEQYF
TRBJ2-7	many	-	TRBV20-1	TGCAGTGCTAGGGGTCGGGGCCAGTACGAGCAGTACTTC	CSARGRGQYEQYF
TRBJ2-7	-	-	TRBV28	TGTGCCAGCAGTTTACGTTACTCCTACGAGCAGTACTTC	CASSLRYSYEQYF
TRBJ1-2	-	-	TRBV11-1	TGTGCCAGCTTTATGATCGGCTATGGCTACACCTTC	CASFMIGYGYTF
TRBJ2-6	many	TRBD2	TRBV11-1	TGTGCCAGCAGCTTACGGGGGGGGACCTCTGGGGCCAACGTCCTGACTTTC	CASSLRGGTSGANVLTF
TRBJ2-3	many	TRBD2	TRBV3-1	TGTGCCAGCAGCCGGGGGGGTACAGATACGCAGTATTTT	CASSRGGTDTQYF
TRBJ1-6	many	-	TRBV20-1	TGCAGTGCACCGCTAACAGACGCGTTCCGAGGTTCACCCCTCCACTTT	CSAPLTDAFRGSPLHF
TRBJ2-7	many	-	TRBV27	TGTGCCAGCAGTTTTTACGGCAGAACCTACGAGCAGTACTTC	CASSFYGRTYEQYF
TRBJ2-3	-	-	TRBV6-2/TRBV6-3	TGTGCCAGCAGAACTTCATCAGATACGCAGTATTTT	CASRTSSDTQYF
TRBJ2-1	many	-	TRBV15	TGTGCCACCAGCAGAGCGGGTGATGAGCAGTTCTTC	CATSRAGDEQFF
TRBJ1-1	-	TRBD1	TRBV4-1	TGCGCCAGCAGCCAACCGGACAGGGGGAACACTGAAGCTTTCTTT	CASSQPDRGNTEAFF
TRBJ2-7	medium-sized	TRBD1	TRBV6-6	TGTGCCAGCAGTTACTCCGGGACAGACCCTTCCTACGAGCAGTACTTC	CASSYSGTDPSYEQYF
TRBJ1-2	-	-	TRBV19	TGTGCCAGTAGTATCCTGTCTAACTATGGCTACACCTTC	CASSILSNYGYTF
TRBJ1-5	many	TRBD1	TRBV27	TGTGCCAGCAGGAAGACAGGGGGCGGAAGCAATCAGCCCCAGCATTTT	CASRKTGGGSNQPQHF
TRBJ2-7	-	-	TRBV6-2/TRBV6-3	TGTGCCGGCAGTTACTGGGGGGTCACAGATACGCAGTACTTC	CAGSYWGVTDTQYF
TRBJ2-5	many	-	TRBV6-1	TGTGCCAGCAGCCTCGAGGAGACCCAGTACTTC	CASSLEETQYF
TRBJ2-4	-	-	TRBV20-1	TGCAGTGCTAGGGGGGACTCCCGGGCTCTTCAGTACTTC	CSARGDSRALQYF
TRBJ1-1	many	-	TRBV7-9	TGTGCCAGCAGTGTGGACCAGGGATCATGGAACACTGAAGCTTTCTTT	CASSVDQGSWNTEAFF
TRBJ1-5	-	TRBD1	TRBV7-2	TGTGCCAGCAGCCCTACAGGGGTAGGTCAGCCCCAGCATTTT	CASSPTGVGQPQHF
TRBJ2-1	many	-	TRBV6-1	TGTGCCAGCAAGAGCCTTGAATACAATGAGCAGTTCTTC	CASKSLEYNEQFF
TRBJ1-6	many	TRBD1	TRBV7-9	TGTGCCAGCAGCCGATCGGGACAGGGATGGTCACCCCTCCACTTT	CASSRSGQGWSPLHF
TRBJ2-7	-	-	TRBV27	TGTGCCGGCAGAAAGGGGGGCCTCGGCTATGAGCAGTACTTC	CAGRKGGLGYEQYF
TRBJ2-1	few	-	TRBV12-3/TRBV12-4	TGTGCCAGCAGACTCCCACGGGGTGAAGAGTTCTTC	CASRLPRGEEFF
TRBJ2-3	-	TRBD2	TRBV11-2	TGTGCCAGCAGCCAGACTAGCGGGACAGATACGCAGTATTTT	CASSQTSGTDTQYF
TRBJ1-1	-	-	TRBV18	TGTGCCAGCTCACCTACGGGTTGGAACACTGAAGCTTTCTTT	CASSPTGWNTEAFF
TRBJ2-3	few	TRBD2	TRBV10-3	TGTGCCATCAGTTTCACGGGGGGGCTAACAGATACGCAGTATTTT	CAISFTGGLTDTQYF
TRBJ2-5	many	TRBD2	TRBV6-1	TGTGCCAGCAGGCCCTCCGGGACTAAAGAGACCCAGTACTTC	CASRPSGTKETQYF
TRBJ1-2	-	TRBD1	TRBV5-1	TGCGCCAGCAGCCGTCGACAGGGGGAAAACTATGGCTACACCTTC	CASSRRQGENYGYTF
TRBJ1-2	many	-	TRBV28	TGTGCCAGCAGTTTGCGCGGGGCCGGGGGCTACACCTTC	CASSLRGAGGYTF
TRBJ2-1	-	-	TRBV27	TGTGCCAGCAGCCTGGCTTATCCCTATGAGCAGTTCTTC	CASSLAYPYEQFF
TRBJ1-6	medium-sized	-	TRBV20-1	TGCAGTGCGGCGGACACTATTAATTCACCCCTCCACTTT	CSAADTINSPLHF
TRBJ2-1	-	-	TRBV6-5	TGTGCCAGCAGTTCGGGAATGACGGGTTCCTACAATGAGCAGTTCTTC	CASSSGMTGSYNEQFF
TRBJ2-3	many	-	TRBV10-3	TGTGCCATCAGTCAAGGGACGACCGCAGATACGCAGTATTTT	CAISQGTTADTQYF
TRBJ2-3	medium-sized	-	TRBV3-1	TGTGCCAGCAGCCAAAGGACCCAAGATACGCAGTATTTT	CASSQRTQDTQYF
TRBJ1-5	many	TRBD1	TRBV27	TGTGCCAGTCGAAACAGGGGAAGTCGTACTCAGCCCCAGCATTTT	CASRNRGSRTQPQHF
TRBJ2-3	many	-	TRBV24-1	TGTGCCACCAGTGAAAGAGGGTTTTACACAGATACGCAGTATTTT	CATSERGFYTDTQYF
TRBJ1-2	few	-	TRBV28	TGTGCCAGCAGCCTAACGTCGTCCGCAGGGTACTATGGCTACACCTTC	CASSLTSSAGYYGYTF
TRBJ1-1	-	-	TRBV7-3	TGTGCCAGCAGCTTAAGCAGGGCTTACACTGAAGCTTTCTTT	CASSLSRAYTEAFF
TRBJ1-2	-	TRBD1	TRBV3-1	TGTGCCAGCAGCCAACAAGCAGGGGGCCTTACTAACTATGGCTACACCTTC	CASSQQAGGLTNYGYTF